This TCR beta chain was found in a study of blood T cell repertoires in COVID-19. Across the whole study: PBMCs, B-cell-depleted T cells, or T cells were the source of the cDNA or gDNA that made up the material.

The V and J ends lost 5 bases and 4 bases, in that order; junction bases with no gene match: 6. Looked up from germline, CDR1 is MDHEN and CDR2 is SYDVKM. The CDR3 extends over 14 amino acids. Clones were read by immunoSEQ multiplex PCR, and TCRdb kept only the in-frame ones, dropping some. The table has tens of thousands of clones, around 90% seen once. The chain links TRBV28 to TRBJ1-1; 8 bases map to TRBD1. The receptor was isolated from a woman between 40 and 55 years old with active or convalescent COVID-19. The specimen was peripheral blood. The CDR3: CASSPDRALTEAFF. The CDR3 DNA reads TGTGCCAGCAGTCCGGACAGGGCGCTCACTGAAGCTTTCTTT.